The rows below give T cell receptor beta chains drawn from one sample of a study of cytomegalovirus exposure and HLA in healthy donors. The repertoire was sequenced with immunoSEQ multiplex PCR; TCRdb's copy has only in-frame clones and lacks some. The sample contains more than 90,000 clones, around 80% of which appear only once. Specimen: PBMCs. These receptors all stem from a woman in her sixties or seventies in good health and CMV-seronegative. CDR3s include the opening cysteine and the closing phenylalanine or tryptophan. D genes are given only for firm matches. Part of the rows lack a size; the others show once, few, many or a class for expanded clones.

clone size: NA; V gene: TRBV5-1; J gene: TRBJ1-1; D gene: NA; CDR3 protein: CASSMESLARTEAFF; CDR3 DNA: TGCGCCAGCAGCATGGAGAGTTTAGCGAGAACTGAAGCTTTCTTT
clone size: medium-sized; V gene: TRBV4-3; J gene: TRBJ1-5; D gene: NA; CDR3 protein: CASSQDPVPEGGQPQHF; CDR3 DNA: TGCGCCAGCAGCCAAGATCCCGTCCCCGAAGGAGGTCAGCCCCAGCATTTT
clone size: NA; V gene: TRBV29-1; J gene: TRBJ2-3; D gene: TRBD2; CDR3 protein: CSVLGLSTDTQYF; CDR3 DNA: TGCAGCGTTCTGGGACTAAGCACAGATACGCAGTATTTT
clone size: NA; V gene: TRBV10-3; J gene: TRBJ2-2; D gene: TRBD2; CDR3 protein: CAISDGLAGEPGELFF; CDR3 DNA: TGTGCCATCAGTGACGGACTAGCGGGAGAACCCGGGGAGCTGTTTTTT
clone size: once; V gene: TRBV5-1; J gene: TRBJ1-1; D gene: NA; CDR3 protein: CASSLEQDGNTEAFF; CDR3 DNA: TGCGCCAGCAGCTTGGAACAGGACGGGAACACTGAAGCTTTCTTT
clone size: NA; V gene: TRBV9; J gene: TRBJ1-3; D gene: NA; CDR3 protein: CASSVDAGGPLSGNTIYF; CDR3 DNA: TGTGCCAGCAGCGTGGATGCAGGAGGACCTCTCTCTGGAAACACCATATATTTT
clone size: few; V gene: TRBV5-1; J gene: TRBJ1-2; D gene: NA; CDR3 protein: CASSLESYGYTF; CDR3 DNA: TGCGCCAGCAGCTTGGAGAGTTATGGCTACACCTTC
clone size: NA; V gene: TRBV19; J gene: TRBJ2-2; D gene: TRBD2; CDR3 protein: CASRRLAGGAGELFF; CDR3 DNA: TGTGCCAGTCGCCGACTAGCGGGGGGTGCCGGGGAGCTGTTTTTT
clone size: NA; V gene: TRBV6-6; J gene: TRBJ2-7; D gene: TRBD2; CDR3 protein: CASSSSGRAYEQYF; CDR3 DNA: TGTGCCAGCAGTAGTAGCGGGCGTGCCTACGAGCAGTACTTC
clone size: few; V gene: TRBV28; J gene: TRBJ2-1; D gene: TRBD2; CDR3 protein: CASSSGGGRNEQFF; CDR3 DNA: TGTGCCAGCAGTTCTGGGGGGGGACGGAATGAGCAGTTCTTC
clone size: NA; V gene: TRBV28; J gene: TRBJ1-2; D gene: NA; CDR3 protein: CASSLDSSGYTF; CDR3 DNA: TGTGCCAGCAGCCTGGACAGCTCTGGCTACACCTTC
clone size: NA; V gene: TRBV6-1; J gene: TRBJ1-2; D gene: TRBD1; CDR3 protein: CASSPTGASSYGYTF; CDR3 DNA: TGTGCCAGCAGTCCTACAGGGGCCTCCTCTTATGGCTACACCTTC
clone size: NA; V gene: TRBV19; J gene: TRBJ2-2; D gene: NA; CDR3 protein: CASNPGRANTGELFF; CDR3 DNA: TGTGCCAGTAACCCCGGGCGGGCGAACACCGGGGAGCTGTTTTTT
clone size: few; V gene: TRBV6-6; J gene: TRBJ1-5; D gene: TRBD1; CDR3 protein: CASTLYRDSNQPQHF; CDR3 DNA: TGTGCCAGCACCCTATACCGGGACAGTAATCAGCCCCAGCATTTT
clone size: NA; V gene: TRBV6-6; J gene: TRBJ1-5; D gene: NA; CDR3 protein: CASSPTGYQPQHF; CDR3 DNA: TGTGCCAGCAGTCCCACAGGGTATCAGCCCCAGCATTTT
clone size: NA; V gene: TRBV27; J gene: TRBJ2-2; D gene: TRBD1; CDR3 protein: CASSRAGGTGELFF; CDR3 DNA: TGTGCCAGCAGTCGGGCAGGGGGTACCGGGGAGCTGTTTTTT
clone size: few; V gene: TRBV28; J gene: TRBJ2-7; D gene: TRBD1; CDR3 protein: CATVDRERYEQYF; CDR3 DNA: TGTGCCACCGTTGACAGGGAACGATACGAGCAGTACTTC
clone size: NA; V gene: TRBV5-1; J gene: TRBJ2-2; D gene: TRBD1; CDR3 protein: CASSFEQGASGELFF; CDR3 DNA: TGCGCCAGCAGCTTCGAACAGGGGGCATCCGGGGAGCTGTTTTTT
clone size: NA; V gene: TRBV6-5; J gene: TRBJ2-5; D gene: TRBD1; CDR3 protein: CASSRTPKQGTYF; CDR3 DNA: TGTGCCAGCAGTCGAACTCCTAAACAGGGGACGTACTTC
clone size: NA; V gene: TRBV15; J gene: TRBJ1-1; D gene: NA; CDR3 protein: CATSALGVRTEAFF; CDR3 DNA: TGTGCCACCAGCGCTCTAGGTGTCCGGACTGAAGCTTTCTTT
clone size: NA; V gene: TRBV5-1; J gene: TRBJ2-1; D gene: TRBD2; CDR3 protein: CASSSQRGGRDEQFF; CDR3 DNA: TGCGCCAGCAGCTCTCAGCGGGGGGGCCGCGATGAGCAGTTCTTC
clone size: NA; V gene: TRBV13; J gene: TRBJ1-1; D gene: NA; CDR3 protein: CASSLGAGRQKNTEAFF; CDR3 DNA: TGTGCCAGCAGCTTAGGTGCGGGGAGGCAGAAGAACACTGAAGCTTTCTTT
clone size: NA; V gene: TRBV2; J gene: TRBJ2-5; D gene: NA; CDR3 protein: CASDPFAGETQYF; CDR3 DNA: TGTGCCAGCGACCCATTCGCGGGGGAGACCCAGTACTTC
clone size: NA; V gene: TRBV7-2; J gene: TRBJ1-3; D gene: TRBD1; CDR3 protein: CASSFKGQGASGNTIYF; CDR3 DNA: TGTGCCAGCAGCTTCAAAGGACAGGGAGCCTCTGGAAACACCATATATTTT
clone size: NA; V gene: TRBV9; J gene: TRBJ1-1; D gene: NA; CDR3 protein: CASSVGGIATEAFF; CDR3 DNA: TGTGCCAGCAGCGTTGGGGGCATTGCCACTGAAGCTTTCTTT
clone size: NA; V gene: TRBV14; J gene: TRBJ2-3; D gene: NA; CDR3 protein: CASSQDRTYKDTQYF; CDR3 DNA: TGTGCCAGCAGCCAAGATCGGACTTATAAGGATACGCAGTATTTT
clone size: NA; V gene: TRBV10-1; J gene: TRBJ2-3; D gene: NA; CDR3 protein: CSSSESFGGPTDTQYF; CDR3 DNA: TGCTCCAGCAGTGAGTCGTTCGGGGGGCCCACAGATACGCAGTATTTT
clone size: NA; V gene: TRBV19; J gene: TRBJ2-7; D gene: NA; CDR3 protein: CASSIGSWRGEQYF; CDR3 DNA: TGTGCCAGTAGTATTGGGAGTTGGAGGGGCGAGCAGTACTTC
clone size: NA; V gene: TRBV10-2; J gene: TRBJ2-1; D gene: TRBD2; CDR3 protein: CASTYGGRNEQFF; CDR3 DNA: TGCGCCAGCACTTACGGCGGGAGGAATGAGCAGTTCTTC
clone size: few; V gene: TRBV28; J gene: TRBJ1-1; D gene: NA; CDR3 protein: CASSSGNTEAFF; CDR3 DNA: TGTGCCAGCAGTTCGGGAAACACTGAAGCTTTCTTT
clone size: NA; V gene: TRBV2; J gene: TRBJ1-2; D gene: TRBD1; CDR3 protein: CAGATGPMPYGYTF; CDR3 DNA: TGTGCCGGGGCGACAGGGCCCATGCCGTATGGCTACACCTTC
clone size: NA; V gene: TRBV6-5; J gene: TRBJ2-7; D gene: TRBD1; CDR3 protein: CASSYSSGGKSEQYF; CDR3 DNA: TGTGCCAGCAGTTACTCGTCAGGGGGAAAATCCGAGCAGTACTTC
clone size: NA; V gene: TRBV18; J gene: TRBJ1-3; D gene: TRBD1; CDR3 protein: CASSPRGQGNTIYF; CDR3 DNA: TGTGCCAGCTCCCCCCGGGGACAGGGGAACACCATATATTTT
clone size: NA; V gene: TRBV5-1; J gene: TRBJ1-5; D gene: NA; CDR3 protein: CASSSEDGRRQPQHF; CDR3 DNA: TGCGCCAGCAGTTCGGAGGACGGCCGCCGGCAGCCCCAGCATTTT
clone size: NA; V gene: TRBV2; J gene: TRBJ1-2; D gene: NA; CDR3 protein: CASSEDSYGYTF; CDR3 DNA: TGTGCCAGCAGTGAAGACAGCTATGGCTACACCTTC
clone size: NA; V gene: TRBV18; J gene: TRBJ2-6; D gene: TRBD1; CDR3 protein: CASSPLLPGQGRTNVLTF; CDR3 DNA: TGTGCCAGCTCACCGCTTCTCCCGGGACAGGGGAGGACCAACGTCCTGACTTTC
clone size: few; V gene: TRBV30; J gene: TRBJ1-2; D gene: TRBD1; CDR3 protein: CAWRGQDYGYTF; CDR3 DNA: TGTGCCTGGAGAGGACAGGACTATGGCTACACCTTC
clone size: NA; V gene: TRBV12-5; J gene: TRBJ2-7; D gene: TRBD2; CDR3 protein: CAKPRTSGAYEQYF; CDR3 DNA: TGTGCGAAGCCCCGGACTAGCGGCGCCTACGAGCAGTACTTC
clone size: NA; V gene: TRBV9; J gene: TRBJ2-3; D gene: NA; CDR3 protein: CASSGRANVQDTQYF; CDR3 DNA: TGTGCCAGCAGCGGGAGGGCTAATGTACAAGATACGCAGTATTTT
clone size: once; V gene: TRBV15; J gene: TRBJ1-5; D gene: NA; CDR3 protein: CATSRDRSGYQPQHF; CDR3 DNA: TGTGCCACCAGCAGAGATCGGTCAGGGTATCAGCCCCAGCATTTT
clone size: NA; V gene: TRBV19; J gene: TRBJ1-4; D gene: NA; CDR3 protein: CASSPQGREKLFF; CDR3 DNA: TGTGCCAGTAGCCCGCAGGGCCGGGAAAAACTGTTTTTT
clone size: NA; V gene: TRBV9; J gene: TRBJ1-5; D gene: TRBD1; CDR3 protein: CASSFGQGGNNQPQHF; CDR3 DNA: TGTGCCAGCAGCTTCGGACAGGGAGGAAACAATCAGCCCCAGCATTTT
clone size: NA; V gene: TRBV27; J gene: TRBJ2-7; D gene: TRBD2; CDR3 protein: CASSVGGGEQYF; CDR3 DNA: TGTGCCAGCAGTGTGGGGGGGGGCGAGCAGTACTTC
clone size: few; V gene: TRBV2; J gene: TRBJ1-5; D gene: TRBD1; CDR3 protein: CASSGAGTGPQPQHF; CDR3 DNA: TGTGCCAGCAGTGGCGCCGGGACAGGGCCTCAGCCCCAGCATTTT
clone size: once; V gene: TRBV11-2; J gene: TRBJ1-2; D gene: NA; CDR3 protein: CASSLVGTGNYGYTF; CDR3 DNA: TGTGCCAGCAGCTTAGTGGGAACAGGGAACTATGGCTACACCTTC
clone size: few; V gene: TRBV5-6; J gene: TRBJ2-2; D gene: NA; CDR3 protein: CASSLAGNTGELFF; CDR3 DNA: TGTGCCAGCAGCTTGGCCGGGAACACCGGGGAGCTGTTTTTT
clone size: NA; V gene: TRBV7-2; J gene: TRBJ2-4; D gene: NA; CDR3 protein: CASSRGGVGENIQYF; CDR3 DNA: TGTGCCAGCAGTCGAGGGGGGGTCGGAGAAAACATTCAGTACTTC
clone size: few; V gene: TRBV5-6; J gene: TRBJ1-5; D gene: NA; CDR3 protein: CASSLAGQPQHF; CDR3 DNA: TGTGCCAGCAGCTTGGCAGGGCAGCCCCAGCATTTT
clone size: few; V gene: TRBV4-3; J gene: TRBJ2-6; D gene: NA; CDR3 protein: CASSQGVVSGANVLTF; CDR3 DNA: TGCGCCAGCAGCCAAGGCGTAGTTTCTGGGGCCAACGTCCTGACTTTC
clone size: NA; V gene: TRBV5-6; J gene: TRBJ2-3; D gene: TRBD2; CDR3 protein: CASSLLGLAGVSDTQYF; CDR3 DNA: TGTGCCAGCAGCTTATTGGGACTAGCGGGAGTATCAGATACGCAGTATTTT
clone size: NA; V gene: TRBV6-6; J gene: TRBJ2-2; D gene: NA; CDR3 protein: CASSNEGGGTGELFF; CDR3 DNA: TGTGCCAGCAGTAACGAGGGGGGAGGGACCGGGGAGCTGTTTTTT
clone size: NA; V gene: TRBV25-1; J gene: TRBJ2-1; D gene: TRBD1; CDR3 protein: CASSETETGDNEQFF; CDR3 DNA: TGCGCCAGCAGTGAAACCGAGACAGGGGACAATGAGCAGTTCTTC
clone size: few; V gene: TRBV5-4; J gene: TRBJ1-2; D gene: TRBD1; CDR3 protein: CASSSGQYYGYTF; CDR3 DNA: TGTGCCAGCAGCTCGGGACAGTACTATGGCTACACCTTC
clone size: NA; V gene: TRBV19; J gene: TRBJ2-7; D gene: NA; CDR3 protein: CASTAGQNYEQYF; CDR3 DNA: TGTGCCAGTACGGCGGGACAGAATTACGAGCAGTACTTC
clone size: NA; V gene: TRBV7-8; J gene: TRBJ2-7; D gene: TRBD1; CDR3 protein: CASGTGGHEQYF; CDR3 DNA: TGTGCCAGCGGGACAGGGGGCCACGAGCAGTACTTC